This TCR beta chain was recovered during a study of blood T cell repertoires in COVID-19 (dated by TCRdb to about 2020). Concerning the study at large: Samples covering the acute and convalescent phases of COVID-19 were provided by collaborators in the United States, Italy and Spain. The material from the prospective study consisted of cDNA or gDNA derived from T cells, B-cell-depleted T cells, or PBMCs. The dataset comprised deeply sampled blood TCRbeta repertoires from subjects exposed to, actively infected with, or recovered from COVID-19. The repertoires were made available in a free public database intended to serve as a resource for research on the immune response to SARS-CoV-2. Samples came from the ongoing ImmuneRACE study (first 160 participants) plus 1,254 subjects from 6 global collaborators. A de-identified subject ID, COVID-19 status, age in years and sex were almost always included in the sample metadata. Where available, HLA class I and class II types were obtained from metadata supplied by the sample provider rather than from assay-based typing. The paper as a whole reports these results and caveats: How much clinical and demographic metadata was included differed by source and by participant, and the metadata was provided uncurated.

Taken from cysteine to phenylalanine, the CDR3 has 21 residues. Only CDR3 DNA is held: 63 bases, read in frame from base 1. Trimmed from V: 4 bases; trimmed from J: 5 bases; junction bases lacking a gene match: 27. CDR1 and CDR2, per the germline V gene, are KGHSH and LQKENI. Turning to this clone: Its antigen is unknown. There are no base qualities to consult, and no much larger clone falls within one base.

The immunoSEQ Assay, a bias-controlled multiplex PCR, was used to amplify TCRbeta CDR3 regions from genomic DNA. Processing in the source paper ran as follows. The number of nucleated cells in each sample was estimated by amplification of reference gene primers within the assay. Sequence reads were collapsed and filtered to measure the absolute abundance of every unique TCRbeta CDR3 rearrangement. For each sample, productive Simpson clonality was calculated by taking the square root of Simpson's diversity index across productive rearrangements. The clones in this table, taken by TCRdb from immuneACCESS, are in-frame only. Not every clone is retained; where verified, under half of the shortfall comes from an unresolved V gene, and the cause of the rest is unknown. V, J and clone size are those of that table, while D and trimming were read from the DNA. Across this sample there are 200,000 to 300,000 clones, with about 83% seen only once. The top ten constitute roughly 4% of the sample.

Whole blood was collected in K2EDTA tubes by collaborating institutions according to the institutions' own protocols. Collaborator samples were shipped for TCRbeta analysis as frozen whole blood, isolated PBMCs, or DNA extracted from either sample type. Sequencing was carried out using peripheral blood. This clonotype was sampled from a man aged 50-59 years with acute or convalescent COVID-19. Recombination joined TRBV18 with TRBJ1-1, with 8 bases aligning to TRBD1. The CDR3 region has the sequence CASSRGQGLSWSKSGGTEAFF. The base sequence is TGTGCCAGCTCACGAGGACAGGGTCTTTCATGGAGCAAGTCGGGAGGTACTGAAGCTTTCTTT.